The source of this TCR beta chain is a study of blood T cell repertoires in COVID-19. Study in general: The United States, Italy and Spain were the sources of the acute and convalescent COVID-19 samples. T cells, B-cell-depleted T cells, or PBMCs provided the cDNA or gDNA that served as material.

Authors' processing steps: The authors estimated nucleated cell counts from reference gene primer amplification. Using immunoSEQ multiplex PCR, the repertoire was profiled, and TCRdb retains in-frame clones only, with some absent. V and J calls and clone size come straight from that table; D and trimming were deduced from the DNA. Of around 160,000 clones detected, around 80% appear once; the ten largest clones hold 10% to 15%. Specimen: peripheral blood. The TCR sequence derives from a man aged 55-75 years with active or convalescent COVID-19.

CDR3 sequence (DNA): TGTGCCAGCAGCTTAGGGACAGGGGCCCCATCGACCCAGTACTTC. Translation: CASSLGTGAPSTQYF. V usage is TRBV5-8 and J usage is TRBJ2-5; 10 nucleotides align to TRBD1. CDR3 length equals 15 residues. V lost 2 bases, J lost 7 bases, and 8 bases stayed unmatched. The germline V gene encodes CDR1 SGHTS and CDR2 YDEGEE.